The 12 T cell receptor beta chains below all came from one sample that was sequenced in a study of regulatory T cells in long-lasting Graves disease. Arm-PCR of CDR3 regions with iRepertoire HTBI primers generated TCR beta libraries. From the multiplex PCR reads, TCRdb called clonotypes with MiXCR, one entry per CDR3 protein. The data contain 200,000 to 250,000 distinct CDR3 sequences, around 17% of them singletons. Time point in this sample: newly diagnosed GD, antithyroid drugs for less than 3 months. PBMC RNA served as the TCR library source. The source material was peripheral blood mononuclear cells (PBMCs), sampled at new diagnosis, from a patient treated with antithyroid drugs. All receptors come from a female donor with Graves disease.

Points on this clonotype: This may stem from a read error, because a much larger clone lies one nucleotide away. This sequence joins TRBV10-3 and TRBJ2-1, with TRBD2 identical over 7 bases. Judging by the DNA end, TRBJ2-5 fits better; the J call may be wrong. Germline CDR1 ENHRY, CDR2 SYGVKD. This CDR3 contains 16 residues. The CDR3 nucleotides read TGTGCCATCAGTGATTCCGGGACTACTCTCGGGGGGACCCAGTACTTC. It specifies CAISDSGTTLGGTQYF.

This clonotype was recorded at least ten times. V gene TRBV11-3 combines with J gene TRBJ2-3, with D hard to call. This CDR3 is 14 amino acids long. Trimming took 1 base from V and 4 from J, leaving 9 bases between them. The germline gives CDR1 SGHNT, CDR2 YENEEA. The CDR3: CASSLVEWPDTQYF. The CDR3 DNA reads TGTGCCAGCAGCTTAGTGGAATGGCCAGATACGCAGTATTTT.

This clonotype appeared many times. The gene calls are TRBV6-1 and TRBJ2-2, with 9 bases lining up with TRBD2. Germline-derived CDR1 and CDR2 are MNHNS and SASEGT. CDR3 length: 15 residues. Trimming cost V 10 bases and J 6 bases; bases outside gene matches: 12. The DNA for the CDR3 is TGTGCCATTTCTCCGGGACTAGCTTCTCCCGGGGAGCTGTTTTTT. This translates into CAISPGLASPGELFF.

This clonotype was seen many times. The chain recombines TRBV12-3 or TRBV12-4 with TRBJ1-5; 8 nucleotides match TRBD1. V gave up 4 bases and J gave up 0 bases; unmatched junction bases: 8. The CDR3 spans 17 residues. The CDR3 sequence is CASSSLRTGNSNQPQHF. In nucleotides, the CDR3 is TGTGCCAGCAGTTCTCTTCGGACAGGGAATAGCAATCAGCCCCAGCATTTT.

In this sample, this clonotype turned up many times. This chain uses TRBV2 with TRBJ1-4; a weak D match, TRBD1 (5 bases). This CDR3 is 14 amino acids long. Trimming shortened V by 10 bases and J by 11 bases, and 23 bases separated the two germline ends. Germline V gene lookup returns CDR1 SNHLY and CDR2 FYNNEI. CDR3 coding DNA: TGTGCCACCCCAGACCGGGACGTAGGTGGGAAACTGTTTTTT. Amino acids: CATPDRDVGGKLFF.

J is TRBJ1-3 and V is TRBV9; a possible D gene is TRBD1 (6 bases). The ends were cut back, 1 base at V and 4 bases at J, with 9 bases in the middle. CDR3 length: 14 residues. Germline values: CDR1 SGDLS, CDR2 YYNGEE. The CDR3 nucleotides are TGTGCCAGCAGCGTAAAGGGGGACGGAAACACCATATATTTT. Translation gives CASSVKGDGNTIYF.

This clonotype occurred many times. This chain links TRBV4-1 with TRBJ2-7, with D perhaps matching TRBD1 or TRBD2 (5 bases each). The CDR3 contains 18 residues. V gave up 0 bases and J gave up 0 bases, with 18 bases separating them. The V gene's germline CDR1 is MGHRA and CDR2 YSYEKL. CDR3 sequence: CASSQDYGAGQGSYEQYF. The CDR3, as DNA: TGCGCCAGCAGCCAAGATTACGGGGCAGGGCAGGGCTCCTACGAGCAGTACTTC.

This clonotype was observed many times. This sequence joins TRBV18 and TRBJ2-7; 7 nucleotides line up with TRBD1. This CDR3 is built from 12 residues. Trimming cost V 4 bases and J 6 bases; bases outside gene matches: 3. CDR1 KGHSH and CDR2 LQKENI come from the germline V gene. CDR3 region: CASSQGAVEQYF. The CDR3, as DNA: TGTGCCAGCTCACAGGGGGCTGTCGAGCAGTACTTC.

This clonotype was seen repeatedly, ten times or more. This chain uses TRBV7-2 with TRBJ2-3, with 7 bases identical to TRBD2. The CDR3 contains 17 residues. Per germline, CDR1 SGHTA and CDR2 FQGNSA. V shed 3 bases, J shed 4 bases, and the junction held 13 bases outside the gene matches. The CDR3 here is CASSFLPSGGRADTQYF. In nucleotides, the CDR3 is TGTGCCAGCAGCTTTCTCCCTAGCGGAGGGAGGGCAGATACGCAGTATTTT.

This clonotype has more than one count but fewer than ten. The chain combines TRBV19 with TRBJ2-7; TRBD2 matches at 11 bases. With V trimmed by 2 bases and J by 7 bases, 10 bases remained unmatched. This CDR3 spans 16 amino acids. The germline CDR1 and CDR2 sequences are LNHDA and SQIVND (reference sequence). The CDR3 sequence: CASSIIAGGPRGEQYF. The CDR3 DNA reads TGTGCCAGTAGTATAATAGCGGGAGGGCCCCGAGGTGAGCAGTACTTC.

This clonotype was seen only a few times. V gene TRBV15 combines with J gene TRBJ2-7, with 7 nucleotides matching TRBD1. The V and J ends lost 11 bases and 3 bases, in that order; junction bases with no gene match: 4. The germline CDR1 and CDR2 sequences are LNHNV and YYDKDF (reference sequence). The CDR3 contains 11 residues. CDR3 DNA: TGTGCCGGGGACAGAGGCTACGAGCAGTACTTC. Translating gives CAGDRGYEQYF. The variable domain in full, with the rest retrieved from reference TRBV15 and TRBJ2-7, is DAMVIQNPRYQVTQFGKPVTLSCSQTLNHNVMYWYQQKSSQAPKLLFHYYDKDFNNEADTPDNFQSRRPNTSFCFLDIRSPGLGDTAMYLCAGDRGYEQYFGPGTRLTVT.

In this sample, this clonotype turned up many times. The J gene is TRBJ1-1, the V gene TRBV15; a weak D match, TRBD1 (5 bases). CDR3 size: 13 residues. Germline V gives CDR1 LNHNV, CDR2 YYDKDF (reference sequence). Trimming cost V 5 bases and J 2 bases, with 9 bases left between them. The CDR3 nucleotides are TGTGCCACCAGCGGTAGGGGAAACACTGAAGCTTTCTTT. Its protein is CATSGRGNTEAFF. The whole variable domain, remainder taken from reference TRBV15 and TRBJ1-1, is DAMVIQNPRYQVTQFGKPVTLSCSQTLNHNVMYWYQQKSSQAPKLLFHYYDKDFNNEADTPDNFQSRRPNTSFCFLDIRSPGLGDTAMYLCATSGRGNTEAFFGQGTRLTVV.